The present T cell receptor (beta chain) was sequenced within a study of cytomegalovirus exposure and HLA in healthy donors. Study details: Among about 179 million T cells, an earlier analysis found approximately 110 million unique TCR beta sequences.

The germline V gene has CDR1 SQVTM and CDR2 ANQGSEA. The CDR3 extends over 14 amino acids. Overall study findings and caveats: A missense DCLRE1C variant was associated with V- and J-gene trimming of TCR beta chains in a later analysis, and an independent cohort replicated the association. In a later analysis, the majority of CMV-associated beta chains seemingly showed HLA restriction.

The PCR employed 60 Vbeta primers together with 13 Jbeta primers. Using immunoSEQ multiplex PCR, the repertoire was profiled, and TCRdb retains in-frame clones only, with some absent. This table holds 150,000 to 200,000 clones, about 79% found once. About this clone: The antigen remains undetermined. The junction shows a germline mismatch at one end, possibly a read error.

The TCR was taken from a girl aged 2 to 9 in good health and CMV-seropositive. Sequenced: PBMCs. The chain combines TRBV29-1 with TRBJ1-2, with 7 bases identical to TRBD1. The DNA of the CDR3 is TGCAGCATTGAACAGACAGGGCCATACTATGGCTACACCTTC. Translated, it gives CSIEQTGPYYGYTF.